What follows are 9 T cell receptor beta chains derived from one specimen sequenced in a study of beta chain features in type 1 diabetes. Isolated RNA was reverse transcribed in full, so expressed TCRB transcripts were sequenced. Libraries were prepared by immunoSEQ multiplex PCR; TCRdb keeps only in-frame clonotypes and omits some of them. The data show approximately 140,000 clones, around 51% seen once. The sample was Tregs from blood. The receptor set was obtained from a man aged 18 to 30 in good health.

The chain combines TRBV4-3 with TRBJ2-7; D may be TRBD2 (6 bases). Trimming removed 0 bases from V and 2 bases from J, with 20 bases in between. The germline V gene has CDR1 LGHNA and CDR2 YSLEER. This CDR3 comprises 18 residues. DNA of the CDR3: TGCGCCAGCAGCCAAGAGAGGCGGAGGGGACTCCCGCCCTACGAGCAGTACTTC. This gives the protein CASSQERRRGLPPYEQYF.

The V and J genes are TRBV4-3 and TRBJ2-1; a possible D gene is TRBD1 (6 bases). The CDR3 runs to 14 residues. Germline-derived CDR1 and CDR2 are LGHNA and YSLEER. The germline V and J ends were trimmed by 4 bases and 5 bases, with 12 bases remaining between them. The CDR3 sequence: CASSPPDRNNEQFF. The CDR3 DNA is TGCGCCAGCAGCCCGCCGGACAGAAACAATGAGCAGTTCTTC.

This clone was recorded once. The chain recombines TRBV5-1 with TRBJ2-6; D not certain. Germline CDR1 is SGHRS and CDR2 is YFSETQ. The CDR3 spans 16 residues. The V end lost 4 bases, the J end lost 0 bases, and 11 bases lay between the germline ends. CDR3 amino acids: CASSPDGDSGANVLTF. CDR3 nucleotides: TGCGCCAGCAGCCCCGACGGAGACTCTGGGGCCAACGTCCTGACTTTC.

Here the CDR3 DNA reads TGTGCCAGCAGCTTAAGGGGGCAACGTTCCGGCTATAATTCACCCCTCCACTTT. This codes for CASSLRGQRSGYNSPLHF. V gene TRBV5-6 combines with J gene TRBJ1-6; 7 bases map to TRBD1. The CDR3 spans 18 residues. V shed 2 bases and J 3 bases; nucleotides not matched to a gene: 11. CDR1 and CDR2 from the germline V gene are SGHDT and YYEEEE. Based on the CDR3 plus reference TRBV5-6 and TRBJ1-6, the full variable domain is DAGVTQSPTHLIKTRGQQVTLRCSPKSGHDTVSWYQQALGQGPQFIFQYYEEEERQRGNFPDRFSGHQFPNYSSELNVNALLLGDSALYLCASSLRGQRSGYNSPLHFGNGTRLTVT.

The chain employs TRBV7-2 and TRBJ2-5; D uncertain. The CDR3 has 13 residues. V was shortened by 1 base and J by 4 bases, with 7 bases between the two germline ends. From germline, CDR1 is SGHTA and CDR2 FQGNSA. CDR3 coding DNA: TGTGCCAGCAGCTTAGGATCGGGAGAGACCCAGTACTTC. It codes for CASSLGSGETQYF.

V is TRBV6-6 and J is TRBJ2-7; D ambiguous. The CDR3 loop spans 12 amino acids. From germline, CDR1 is MNHNY and CDR2 SVGAGI (reference sequence). Trimming left V 5 bases short and J 8 bases short, with 13 bases between. The CDR3 spells CASSLTSQKQYF. The CDR3 DNA sequence: TGTGCCAGCAGTCTTACATCACAGAAGCAGTACTTC.

J is TRBJ2-5 and V is TRBV5-5; TRBD1 is a possible D gene (5 bases). Germline V gene lookup returns CDR1 SGHKS and CDR2 YYEKEE (reference sequence). The V gene lost 1 base and the J gene lost 5 bases, with 9 bases spanning the gap. This CDR3 spans 13 amino acids. The CDR3 protein is CASSLLYRETQYF. For the CDR3, the DNA is TGTGCCAGCAGCTTGCTATACAGGGAGACCCAGTACTTC.

This clone was recorded a few times. The gene calls are TRBV7-3 and TRBJ2-3; TRBD2 matches 10 bases. The J segment lost 1 base and the V segment lost 2 bases, leaving 3 bases of the junction unmatched. The CDR3 spans 16 residues. Germline V CDR1 and CDR2: SGHTA, FQGTGA. In nucleotides, the CDR3 is TGTGCCAGCAGCTTAGGGCTAGCGGGAGGCACAGATACGCAGTATTTT. It is translated as CASSLGLAGGTDTQYF.

In nucleotides, the CDR3 is TGTGCCAGCAGTATAGCGGGACTCACAGATACGCAGTATTTT. Protein sequence: CASSIAGLTDTQYF. The V call is TRBV28, the J call TRBJ2-3; 8 bases agree with TRBD2. CDR3 length: 14 amino acids. Looked up from germline, CDR1 is MDHEN and CDR2 is SYDVKM. Trimming at V came to 5 bases and at J to 2 bases, leaving 3 bases not matched to a gene.